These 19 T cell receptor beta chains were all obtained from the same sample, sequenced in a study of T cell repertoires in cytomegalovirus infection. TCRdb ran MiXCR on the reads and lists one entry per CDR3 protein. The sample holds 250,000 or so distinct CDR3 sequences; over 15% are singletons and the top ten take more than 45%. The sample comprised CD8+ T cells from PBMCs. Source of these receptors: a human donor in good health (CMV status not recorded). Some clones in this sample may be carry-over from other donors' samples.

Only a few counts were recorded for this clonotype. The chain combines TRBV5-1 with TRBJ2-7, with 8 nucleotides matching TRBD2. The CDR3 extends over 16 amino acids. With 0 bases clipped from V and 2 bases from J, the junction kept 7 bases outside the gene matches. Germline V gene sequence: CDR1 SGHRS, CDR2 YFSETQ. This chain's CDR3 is CASSLDPGLVPYEQYF. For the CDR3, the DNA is TGCGCCAGCAGCTTGGACCCGGGACTAGTCCCCTACGAGCAGTACTTC.

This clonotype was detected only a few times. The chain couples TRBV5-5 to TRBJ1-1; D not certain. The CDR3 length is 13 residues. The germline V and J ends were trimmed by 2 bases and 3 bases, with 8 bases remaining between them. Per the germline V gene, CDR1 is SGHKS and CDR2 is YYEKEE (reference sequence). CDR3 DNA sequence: TGTGCCAGCAGCTTAATGCCCCACACTGAAGCTTTCTTT. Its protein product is CASSLMPHTEAFF.

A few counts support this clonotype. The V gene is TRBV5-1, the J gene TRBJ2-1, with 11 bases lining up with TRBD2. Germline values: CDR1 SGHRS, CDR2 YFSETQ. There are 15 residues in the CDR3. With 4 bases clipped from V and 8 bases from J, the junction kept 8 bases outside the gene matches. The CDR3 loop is CASSLSGGVWDEQFF. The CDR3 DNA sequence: TGCGCCAGCAGCCTTAGCGGGGGGGTATGGGATGAGCAGTTCTTC. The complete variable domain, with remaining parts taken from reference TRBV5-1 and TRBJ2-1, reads KAGVTQTPRYLIKTRGQQVTLSCSPISGHRSVSWYQQTPGQGLQFLFEYFSETQRNKGNFPGRFSGRQFSNSRSEMNVSTLELGDSALYLCASSLSGGVWDEQFFGPGTRLTVL.

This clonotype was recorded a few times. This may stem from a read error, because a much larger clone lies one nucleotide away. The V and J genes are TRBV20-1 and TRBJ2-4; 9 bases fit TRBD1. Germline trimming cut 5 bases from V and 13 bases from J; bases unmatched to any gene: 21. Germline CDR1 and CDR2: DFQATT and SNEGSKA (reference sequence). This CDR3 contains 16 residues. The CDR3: CSASTGTGSSYGMQYF. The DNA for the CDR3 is TGCAGTGCTTCCACCGGGACAGGGTCAAGTTACGGCATGCAGTACTTC.

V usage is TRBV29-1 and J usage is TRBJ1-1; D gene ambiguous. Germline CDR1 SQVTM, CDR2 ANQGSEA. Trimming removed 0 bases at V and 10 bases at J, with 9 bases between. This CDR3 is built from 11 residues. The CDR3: CSVEDGGGAFF. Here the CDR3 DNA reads TGCAGCGTTGAAGACGGTGGAGGAGCTTTCTTT.

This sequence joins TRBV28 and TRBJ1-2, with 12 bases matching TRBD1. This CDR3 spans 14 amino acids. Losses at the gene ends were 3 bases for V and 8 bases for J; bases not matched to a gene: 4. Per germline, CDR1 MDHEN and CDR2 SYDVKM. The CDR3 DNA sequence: TGTGCCAGCAGTTTTCGGGGACAGGGGGCAGGCTACACCTTC. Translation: CASSFRGQGAGYTF.

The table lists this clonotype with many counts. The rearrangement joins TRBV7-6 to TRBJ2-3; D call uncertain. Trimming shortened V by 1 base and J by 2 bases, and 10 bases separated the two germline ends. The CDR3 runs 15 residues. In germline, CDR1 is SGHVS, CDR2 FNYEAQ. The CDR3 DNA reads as TGTGCCAGCAGCTTAGGTCCCATTGCCACAGATACGCAGTATTTT. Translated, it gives CASSLGPIATDTQYF.

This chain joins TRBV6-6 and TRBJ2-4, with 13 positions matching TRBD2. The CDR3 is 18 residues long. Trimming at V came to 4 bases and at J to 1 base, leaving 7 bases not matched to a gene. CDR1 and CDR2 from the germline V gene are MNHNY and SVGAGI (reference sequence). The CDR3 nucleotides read TGTGCCAGCAGTTCCGGACTGACTAGCGGGGGGGCCAAAAACATTCAGTACTTC. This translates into CASSSGLTSGGAKNIQYF.

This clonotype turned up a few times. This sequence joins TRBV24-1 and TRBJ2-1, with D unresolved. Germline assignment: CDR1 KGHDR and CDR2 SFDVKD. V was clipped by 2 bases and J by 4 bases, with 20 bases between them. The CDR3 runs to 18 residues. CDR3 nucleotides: TGTGCCACCAGTGATTCCCGGGCCCAGGCGAAGAGTTACAATGAGCAGTTCTTC. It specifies CATSDSRAQAKSYNEQFF.

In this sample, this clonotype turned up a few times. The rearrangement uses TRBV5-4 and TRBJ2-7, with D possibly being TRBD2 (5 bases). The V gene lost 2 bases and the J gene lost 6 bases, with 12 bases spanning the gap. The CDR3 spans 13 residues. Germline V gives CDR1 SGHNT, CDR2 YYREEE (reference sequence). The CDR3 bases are TGTGCCAGCAGCTTCCCCGGGGTATCCGAGCAGTACTTC. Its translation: CASSFPGVSEQYF.

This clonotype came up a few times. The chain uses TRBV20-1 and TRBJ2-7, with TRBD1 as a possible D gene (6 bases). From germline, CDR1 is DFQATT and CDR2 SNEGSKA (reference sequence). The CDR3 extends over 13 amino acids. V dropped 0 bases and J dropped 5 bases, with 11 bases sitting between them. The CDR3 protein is CSARDQGFDEQYF. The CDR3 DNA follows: TGCAGTGCTAGAGATCAGGGGTTCGACGAGCAGTACTTC.

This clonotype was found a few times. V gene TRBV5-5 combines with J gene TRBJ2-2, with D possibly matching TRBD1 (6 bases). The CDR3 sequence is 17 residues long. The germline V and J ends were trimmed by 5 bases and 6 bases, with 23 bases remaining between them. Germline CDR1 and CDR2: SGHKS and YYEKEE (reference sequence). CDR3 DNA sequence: TGTGCCAGCAGTGAGGACAGCCGGAGTTTCTTCGCCGGGGAGCTGTTTTTT. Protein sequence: CASSEDSRSFFAGELFF.

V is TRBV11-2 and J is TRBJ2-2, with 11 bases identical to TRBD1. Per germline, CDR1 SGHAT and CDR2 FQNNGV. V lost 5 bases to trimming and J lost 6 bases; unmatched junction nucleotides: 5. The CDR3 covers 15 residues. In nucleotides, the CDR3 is TGTGCCAGCAGCCTCGGGACAGGGGGGGCCGGGGAGCTGTTTTTT. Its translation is CASSLGTGGAGELFF.

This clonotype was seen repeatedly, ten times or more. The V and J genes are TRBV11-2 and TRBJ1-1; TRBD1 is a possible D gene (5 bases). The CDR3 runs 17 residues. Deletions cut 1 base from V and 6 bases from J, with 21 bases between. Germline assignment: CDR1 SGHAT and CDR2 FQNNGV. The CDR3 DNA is TGTGCCAGCAGCTTAGCGGGTGGGACCTGGGCGGGCGCTGAAGCTTTCTTT. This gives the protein CASSLAGGTWAGAEAFF.

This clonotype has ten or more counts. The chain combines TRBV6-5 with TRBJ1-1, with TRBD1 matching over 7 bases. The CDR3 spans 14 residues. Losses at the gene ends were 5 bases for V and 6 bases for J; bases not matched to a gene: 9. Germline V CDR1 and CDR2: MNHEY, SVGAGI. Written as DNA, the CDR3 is TGTGCCAGCAGTCCTAGACAGGGACTGCCTGAAGCTTTCTTT. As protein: CASSPRQGLPEAFF.

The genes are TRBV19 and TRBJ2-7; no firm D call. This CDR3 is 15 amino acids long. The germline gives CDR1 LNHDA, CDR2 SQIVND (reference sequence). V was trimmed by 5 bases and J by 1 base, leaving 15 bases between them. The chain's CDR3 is CASSVVDGPSYEQYF. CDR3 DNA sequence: TGTGCCAGTAGTGTCGTGGACGGCCCATCCTACGAGCAGTACTTC.

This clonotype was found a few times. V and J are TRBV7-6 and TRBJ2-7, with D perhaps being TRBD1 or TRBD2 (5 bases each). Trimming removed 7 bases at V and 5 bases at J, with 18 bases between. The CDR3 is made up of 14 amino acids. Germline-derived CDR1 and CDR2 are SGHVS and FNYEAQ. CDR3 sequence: CASNSEGRVHEQYF. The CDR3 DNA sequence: TGTGCCAGCAACTCCGAGGGCAGGGTCCACGAGCAGTACTTC.

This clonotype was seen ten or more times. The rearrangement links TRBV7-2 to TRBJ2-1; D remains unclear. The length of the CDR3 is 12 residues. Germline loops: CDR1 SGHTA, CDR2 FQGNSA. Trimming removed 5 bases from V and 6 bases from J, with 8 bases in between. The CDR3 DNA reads TGTGCCAGCAGCCCCTTTGGCAATGAGCAGTTCTTC. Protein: CASSPFGNEQFF.

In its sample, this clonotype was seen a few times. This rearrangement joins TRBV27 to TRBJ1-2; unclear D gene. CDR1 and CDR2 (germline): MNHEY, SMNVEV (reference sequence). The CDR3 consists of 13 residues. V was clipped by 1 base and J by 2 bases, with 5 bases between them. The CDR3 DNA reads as TGTGCCAGCAGTTTATACAGAAACTATGGCTACACCTTC. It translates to CASSLYRNYGYTF.